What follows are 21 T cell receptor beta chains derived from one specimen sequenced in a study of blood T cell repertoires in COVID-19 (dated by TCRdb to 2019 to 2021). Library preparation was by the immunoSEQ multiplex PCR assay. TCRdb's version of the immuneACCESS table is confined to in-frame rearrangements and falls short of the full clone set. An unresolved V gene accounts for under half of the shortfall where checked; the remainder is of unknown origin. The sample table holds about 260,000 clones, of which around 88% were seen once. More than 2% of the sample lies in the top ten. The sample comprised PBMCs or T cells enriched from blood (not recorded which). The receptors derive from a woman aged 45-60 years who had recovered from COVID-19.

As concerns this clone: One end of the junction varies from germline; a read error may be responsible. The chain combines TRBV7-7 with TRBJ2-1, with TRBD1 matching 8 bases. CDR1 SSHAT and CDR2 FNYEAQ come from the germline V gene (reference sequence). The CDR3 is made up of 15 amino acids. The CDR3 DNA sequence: TGTGCTAGCAGCTCCGGGACAGGCTCCTACAATGAGCAGTTCTTC. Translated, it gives CASSSGTGSYNEQFF.

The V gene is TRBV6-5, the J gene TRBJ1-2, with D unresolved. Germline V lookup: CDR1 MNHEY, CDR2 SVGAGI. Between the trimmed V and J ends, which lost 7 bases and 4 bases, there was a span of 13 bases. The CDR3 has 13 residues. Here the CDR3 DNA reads TGTGCCAGCATCCCCGGGGTGAGCTATGGCTACACCTTC. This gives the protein CASIPGVSYGYTF.

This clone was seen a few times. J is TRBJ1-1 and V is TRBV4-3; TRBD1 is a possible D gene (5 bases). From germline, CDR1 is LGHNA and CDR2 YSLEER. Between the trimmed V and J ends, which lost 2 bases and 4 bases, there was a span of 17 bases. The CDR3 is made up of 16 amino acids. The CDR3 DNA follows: TGCGCCAGCAGCCAAATCTTCAGGGACTCGGGCACTGAAGCTTTCTTT. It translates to CASSQIFRDSGTEAFF.

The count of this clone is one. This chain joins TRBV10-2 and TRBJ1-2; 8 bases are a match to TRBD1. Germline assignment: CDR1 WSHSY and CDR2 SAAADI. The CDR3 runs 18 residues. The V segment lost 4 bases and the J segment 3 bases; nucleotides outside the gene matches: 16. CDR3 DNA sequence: TGCGCCAGCAGTGGGATAGAACAGGGGGTAGAAGGGGACTATGGCTACACCTTC. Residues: CASSGIEQGVEGDYGYTF.

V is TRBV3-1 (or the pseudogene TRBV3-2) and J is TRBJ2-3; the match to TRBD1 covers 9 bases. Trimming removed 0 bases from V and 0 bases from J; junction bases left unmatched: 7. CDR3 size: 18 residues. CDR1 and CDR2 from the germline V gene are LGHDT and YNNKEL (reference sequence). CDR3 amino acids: CASSQDLWGQGSTDTQYF. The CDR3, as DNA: TGTGCCAGCAGCCAAGACTTGTGGGGACAGGGTAGCACAGATACGCAGTATTTT.

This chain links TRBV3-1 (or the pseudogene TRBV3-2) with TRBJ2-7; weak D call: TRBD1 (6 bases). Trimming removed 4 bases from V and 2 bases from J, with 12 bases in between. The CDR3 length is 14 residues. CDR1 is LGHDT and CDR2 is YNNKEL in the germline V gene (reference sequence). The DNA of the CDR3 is TGTGCCAGCAGCCTAAACAGGGCGCCCTACGAGCAGTACTTC. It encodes CASSLNRAPYEQYF.

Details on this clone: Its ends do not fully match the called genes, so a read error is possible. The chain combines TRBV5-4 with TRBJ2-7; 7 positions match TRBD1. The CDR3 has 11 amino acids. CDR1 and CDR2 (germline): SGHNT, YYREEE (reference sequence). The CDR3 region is CASSLGQDRSF. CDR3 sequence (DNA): TGTGCCAGCAGCCTCGGACAGGACCGATCCTTC.

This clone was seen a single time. The CDR3, as DNA: TGTGCCAGCAGCTTAGAGTCGACAGTCAATCAGCCCCAGCATTTT. Translating gives CASSLESTVNQPQHF. The chain couples TRBV7-2 to TRBJ1-5; D perhaps matches TRBD1 (5 bases). The length of the CDR3 is 15 residues. V was trimmed by 1 base and J by 3 bases, leaving 10 bases between them. Germline CDR1 and CDR2: SGHTA and FQGNSA.

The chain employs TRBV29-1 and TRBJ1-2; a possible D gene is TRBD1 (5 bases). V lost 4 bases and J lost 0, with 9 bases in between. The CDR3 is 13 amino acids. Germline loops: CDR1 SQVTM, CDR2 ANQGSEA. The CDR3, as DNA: TGCAGCGTTGTTCGGACAACTAACTATGGCTACACCTTC. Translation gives CSVVRTTNYGYTF.

CDR3 sequence reads: CASSEGRVGNSPLHF. Written as DNA, the CDR3 is TGTGCCAGCAGTGAAGGGAGGGTAGGGAATTCACCCCTCCACTTT. This chain uses TRBV2 with TRBJ1-6, with D unclear. In germline, CDR1 is SNHLY, CDR2 FYNNEI. CDR3 length: 15 residues. Trimming took off 1 base at V and 7 bases at J, with 11 bases between the two ends.

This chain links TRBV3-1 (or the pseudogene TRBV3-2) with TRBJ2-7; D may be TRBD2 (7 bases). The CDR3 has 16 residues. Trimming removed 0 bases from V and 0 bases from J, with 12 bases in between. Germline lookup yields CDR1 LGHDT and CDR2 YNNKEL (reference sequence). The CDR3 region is CASSQDRRGPSYEQYF. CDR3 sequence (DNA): TGTGCCAGCAGCCAAGATCGGCGGGGGCCCTCCTACGAGCAGTACTTC.

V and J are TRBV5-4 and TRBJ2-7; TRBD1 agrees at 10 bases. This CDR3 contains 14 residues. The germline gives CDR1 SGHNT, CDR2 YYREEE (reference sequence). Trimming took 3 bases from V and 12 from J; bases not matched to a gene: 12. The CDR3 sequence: CASSSGTGDIEGYF. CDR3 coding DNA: TGTGCCAGCAGCTCCGGGACAGGGGACATCGAAGGGTACTTC. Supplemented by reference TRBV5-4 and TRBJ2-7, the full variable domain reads ETGVTQSPTHLIKTRGQQVTLRCSSQSGHNTVSWYQQALGQGPQFIFQYYREEENGRGNFPPRFSGLQFPNYSSELNVNALELDDSALYLCASSSGTGDIEGYFGPGTRLTVT.

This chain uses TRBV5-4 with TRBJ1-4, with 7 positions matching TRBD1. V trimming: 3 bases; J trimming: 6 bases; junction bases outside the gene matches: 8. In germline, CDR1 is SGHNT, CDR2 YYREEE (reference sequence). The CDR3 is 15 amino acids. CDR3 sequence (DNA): TGTGCCAGCAGCTCTACACAGGGGTATGATGAAAAACTGTTTTTT. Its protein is CASSSTQGYDEKLFF.

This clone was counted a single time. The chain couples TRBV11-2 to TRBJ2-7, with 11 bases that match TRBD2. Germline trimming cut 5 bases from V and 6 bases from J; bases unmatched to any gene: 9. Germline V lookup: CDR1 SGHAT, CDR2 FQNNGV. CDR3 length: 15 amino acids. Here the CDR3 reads CASSQTSGSFGEQYF. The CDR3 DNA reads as TGTGCCAGCAGCCAAACTAGCGGGAGTTTTGGCGAGCAGTACTTC.

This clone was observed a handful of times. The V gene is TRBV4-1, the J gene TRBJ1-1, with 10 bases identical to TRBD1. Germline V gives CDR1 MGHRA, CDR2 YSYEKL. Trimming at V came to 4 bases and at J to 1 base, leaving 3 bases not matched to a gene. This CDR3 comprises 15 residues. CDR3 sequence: CASSRGQGRNTEAFF. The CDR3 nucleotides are TGCGCCAGCAGCCGGGGACAGGGGAGGAACACTGAAGCTTTCTTT.

The CDR3 reads CASSPYQGLNTEAFF. The CDR3 region has the DNA TGTGCCAGCAGTCCATATCAGGGGCTGAACACTGAAGCTTTCTTT. The chain has TRBV6-5 and TRBJ1-1; tentative D call: TRBD1 (6 bases). Per germline, CDR1 MNHEY and CDR2 SVGAGI. This CDR3 region has 15 residues. Trimming shortened V by 5 bases and J by 0 bases, and 13 bases separated the two germline ends.

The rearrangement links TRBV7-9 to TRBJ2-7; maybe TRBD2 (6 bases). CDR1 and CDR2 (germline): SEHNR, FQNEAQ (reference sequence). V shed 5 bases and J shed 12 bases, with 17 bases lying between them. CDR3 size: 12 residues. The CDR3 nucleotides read TGTGCCAGCAGCGTGGACCAGGCGGGACTGTACTTC. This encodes CASSVDQAGLYF.

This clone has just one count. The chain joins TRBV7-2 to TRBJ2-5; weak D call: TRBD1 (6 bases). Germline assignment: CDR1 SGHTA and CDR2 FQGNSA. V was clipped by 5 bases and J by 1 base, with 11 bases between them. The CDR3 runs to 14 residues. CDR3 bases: TGTGCCAGCAGCCCAACAGGGCCCCAAGAGACCCAGTACTTC. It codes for CASSPTGPQETQYF.

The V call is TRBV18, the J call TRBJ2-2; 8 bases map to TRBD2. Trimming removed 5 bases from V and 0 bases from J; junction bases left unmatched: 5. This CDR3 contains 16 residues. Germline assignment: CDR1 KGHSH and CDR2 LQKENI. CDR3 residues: CASSIGLAPNTGELFF. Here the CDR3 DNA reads TGTGCCAGCTCAATTGGACTAGCACCGAACACCGGGGAGCTGTTTTTT. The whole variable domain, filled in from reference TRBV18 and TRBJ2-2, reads NAGVMQNPRHLVRRRGQEARLRCSPMKGHSHVYWYRQLPEEGLKFMVYLQKENIIDESGMPKERFSAEFPKEGPSILRIQQVVRGDSAAYFCASSIGLAPNTGELFFGEGSRLTVL.

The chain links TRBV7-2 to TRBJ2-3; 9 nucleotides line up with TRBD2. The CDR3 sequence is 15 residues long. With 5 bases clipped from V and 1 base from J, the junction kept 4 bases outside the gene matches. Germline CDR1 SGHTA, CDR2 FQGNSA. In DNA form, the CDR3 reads TGTGCCAGCAGCCCGGGACTAGCCCGCACAGATACGCAGTATTTT. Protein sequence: CASSPGLARTDTQYF.

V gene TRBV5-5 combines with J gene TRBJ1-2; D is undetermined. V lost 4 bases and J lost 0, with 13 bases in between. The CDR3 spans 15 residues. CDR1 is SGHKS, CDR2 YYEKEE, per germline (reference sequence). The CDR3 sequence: CASSPVGSSNYGYTF. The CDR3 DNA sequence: TGTGCCAGCAGCCCGGTGGGGAGCTCTAACTATGGCTACACCTTC.